A selection of T cell receptor beta chains follows, all from one sample in a study of blood T cell repertoires in COVID-19. Generated by immunoSEQ multiplex PCR, the TCRdb table keeps only in-frame clones and is missing some. This sample carries around 78,000 clones, approximately 90% of them seen once, and the ten largest clones take more than 0.95%. Sequencing was done on a sample of PBMCs or T cells enriched from blood (not recorded which). These receptors were collected from a woman between 50 and 59 years old with acute COVID-19. The CDR3 runs from the conserved cysteine through the conserved F or W. D genes are given only for firm matches. Size tells how often a clone was seen (once, few, many) or the class of an expanded clone, and some rows leave it out.

TGTGCCAGCAGCTCGGACAGAACCTACGAGCAGTACTTC	CASSSDRTYEQYF	TRBV5-8	NA	TRBJ2-7	NA
TGTGCCAGCAGGACAGGGGGGAGGAATGAGCAGTTCTTC	CASRTGGRNEQFF	TRBV6-5	NA	TRBJ2-1	TRBD1
TGTGCCAGTAGTCCCCGGACAGTCTACGAGCAGTACTTC	CASSPRTVYEQYF	TRBV19	NA	TRBJ2-7	NA
TGTGCCAGCAGTCTCACAGGGGTTGGGTCCTACGAGCAGTACTTC	CASSLTGVGSYEQYF	TRBV25-1	NA	TRBJ2-7	TRBD1
TGTGCCAGCAGCCGGTTGGGACAGGGGTCGAGGGGCTACACCTTC	CASSRLGQGSRGYTF	TRBV27	few	TRBJ1-2	TRBD1
TGTGCCAGCAGCGTAGAGGGGTCTAATGAAAAACTGTTTTTT	CASSVEGSNEKLFF	TRBV9	NA	TRBJ1-4	NA
TGTGCCAGCAGCTTGGGGAGGGGAGGTGGCTACACCTTC	CASSLGRGGGYTF	TRBV5-4	NA	TRBJ1-2	NA
TGTGCTAGTGGTTTGGAAGGGGGCGTAGGTCAGCCCCAGCATTTT	CASGLEGGVGQPQHF	TRBV12-5	NA	TRBJ1-5	TRBD1
TGTGCCAGCAGCTCGGACAGGGTTGGAAACACCATATATTTT	CASSSDRVGNTIYF	TRBV7-2	NA	TRBJ1-3	TRBD1
TGTGCCAGCAGAAAATGGACAGGGCGTCCGGAGAATTCACCCCTCCACTTT	CASRKWTGRPENSPLHF	TRBV13	NA	TRBJ1-6	TRBD1
TGTGCCAGCAGCTTTTTACCCCGCGGAACGGGACACATCACCGGGGAGCTGTTTTTT	CASSFLPRGTGHITGELFF	TRBV7-9	NA	TRBJ2-2	NA
TGTGCCAGCAGTTCAGGGAACTACGAGCAGTACTTC	CASSSGNYEQYF	TRBV6-2/TRBV6-3	NA	TRBJ2-7	NA
TGTGCCAGCAGCGCCCAGGGGGGTCAAGAGACCCAGTACTTC	CASSAQGGQETQYF	TRBV9	NA	TRBJ2-5	NA
TGTGCCAGCAGTGAGGTGACAGGGACCTATGGCTACACCTTC	CASSEVTGTYGYTF	TRBV2	once	TRBJ1-2	TRBD1
TGCGCCAGCAGCTTGAGACTAGCGGGAGTCTACGAGCAGTACTTC	CASSLRLAGVYEQYF	TRBV5-1	NA	TRBJ2-7	TRBD2
TGTGCCAGTAGTGGGATGGACAGGGGGCTGAAACAGCCCCAGCATTTT	CASSGMDRGLKQPQHF	TRBV19	NA	TRBJ1-5	TRBD1
TGTGCCAGCAGTTACTCGGGGTGGGAGCAGCCCCAGCATTTT	CASSYSGWEQPQHF	TRBV6-5	NA	TRBJ1-5	NA
TGTGCCAGCAGTCCGGGGACAGGGGGTAACTATGGCTACACCTTC	CASSPGTGGNYGYTF	TRBV27	NA	TRBJ1-2	TRBD1
TGTGCCAGTAGTAGCGTAGCGGGAGTTGAGCAGTTCTTC	CASSSVAGVEQFF	TRBV19	NA	TRBJ2-1	TRBD2
TGTGCCAGCAGCTTAGAGGGCGGGACTGGGGCCAACGTCCTGACTTTC	CASSLEGGTGANVLTF	TRBV7-6	NA	TRBJ2-6	NA
TGCGCCAGCAGCCAAGATTTCGGGGGGCAAGAGACCCAGTACTTC	CASSQDFGGQETQYF	TRBV4-3	NA	TRBJ2-5	TRBD2
TGTGCCAGCCAACTCATCGGGACAGGGGCCTACGAGCAGTACTTC	CASQLIGTGAYEQYF	TRBV6-5	once	TRBJ2-7	TRBD1
TGCGCCAGCAGCCATAGAGGGGACAGTACCCTTTACACTGAAGCTTTCTTT	CASSHRGDSTLYTEAFF	TRBV4-1	NA	TRBJ1-1	TRBD1
TGTGCCAGCAGTGATTGGGACAGGGGGCGAAGGGGGGAGCTGTTTTTT	CASSDWDRGRRGELFF	TRBV6-1	few	TRBJ2-2	TRBD1
TGTGCCAGCAGCTTAATGGAGACCTATGGCTACACCTTC	CASSLMETYGYTF	TRBV7-9	NA	TRBJ1-2	NA